The next 15 T cell receptor beta chains were all read from a single sample in a study of shared clonotypes between healthy human individuals. Libraries were prepared by immunoSEQ multiplex PCR; TCRdb keeps only in-frame clonotypes and omits some of them. The sample has about 2.1 million clones, approximately 92% seen once. Naive CD8 cells lacked CD45RO, underwent positive selection for CCR7 and left out terminally differentiated effector memory CD45RA+ cells. Sample: naive CD8+ T cells from PBMCs. These receptors came from a man aged 18 to 30 in good health. Some clones in this sample may be carry-over from other donors' samples.

This clone was detected once. The rearrangement joins TRBV10-3 to TRBJ2-5; 13 nucleotides match TRBD2. Germline CDR1 and CDR2: ENHRY and SYGVKD. The CDR3 consists of 17 residues. With 0 bases clipped from V and 1 base from J, the junction kept 2 bases outside the gene matches. CDR3 in DNA: TGTGCCATCAGTGAGTCTTGGACTAGCGGGAGCCAAGAGACCCAGTACTTC. Translation gives CAISESWTSGSQETQYF.

Regarding this clone: Other DNA sequences within the sample encode an identical CDR3. The chain carries TRBV9 and TRBJ2-3; TRBD2 aligns across 9 bases. Germline V lookup: CDR1 SGDLS, CDR2 YYNGEE. This CDR3 has 15 residues. The V gene end was trimmed by 0 bases and the J gene end by 1 base; junction bases not matched to a gene: 0. CDR3 residues: CASSVGTSGTDTQYF. Here the CDR3 DNA reads TGTGCCAGCAGCGTAGGGACTAGCGGCACAGATACGCAGTATTTT. Combining the CDR3 with reference TRBV9 and TRBJ2-3 gives the whole variable domain DSGVTQTPKHLITATGQRVTLRCSPRSGDLSVYWYQQSLDQGLQFLIQYYNGEERAKGNILERFSAQQFPDLHSELNLSSLELGDSALYFCASSVGTSGTDTQYFGPGTRLTVL.

This chain links TRBV5-1 with TRBJ2-7; a weak D match, TRBD2 (5 bases). Germline values: CDR1 SGHRS, CDR2 YFSETQ. CDR3 length equals 15 residues. V lost 4 bases to trimming and J lost 4 bases, with 18 bases between them. CDR3 amino acids: CASSLGRGDSYEQYF. CDR3 nucleotides: TGCGCCAGCAGCCTAGGACGGGGAGATTCGTACGAGCAGTACTTC.

This clone was counted a single time. The V gene is TRBV5-6, the J gene TRBJ2-3; no clear D. This CDR3 has 14 amino acids. Trimming took off 2 bases at V and 1 base at J, with 8 bases between the two ends. Germline V gene data show CDR1 as SGHDT and CDR2 as YYEEEE. This CDR3 is CASSFTVGTDTQYF. CDR3 nucleotide sequence: TGTGCCAGCAGCTTTACAGTGGGCACAGATACGCAGTATTTT.

The chain uses TRBV7-9 and TRBJ2-7, with D perhaps TRBD1 (6 bases). The CDR3 covers 12 residues. Per the germline V gene, CDR1 is SEHNR and CDR2 is FQNEAQ (reference sequence). The V and J ends lost 6 bases and 3 bases respectively, with 9 bases between them. The DNA for the CDR3 is TGTGCCAGCAGTACAGGGAACTACGAGCAGTACTTC. Translating it yields CASSTGNYEQYF. The full variable domain, in which reference TRBV7-9 and TRBJ2-7 provide the parts outside the CDR3, is DTGVSQNPRHKITKRGQNVTFRCDPISEHNRLYWYRQTLGQGPEFLTYFQNEAQLEKSRLLSDRFSAERPKGSFSTLEIQRTEQGDSAMYLCASSTGNYEQYFGPGTRLTVT.

The V call is TRBV5-6, the J call TRBJ2-5, with no clear D. The germline V and J ends were trimmed by 6 bases and 2 bases, with 17 bases remaining between them. There are 15 residues in the CDR3. Germline CDR1 reads SGHDT; CDR2 reads YYEEEE. CDR3 sequence: CASTLLGELQETQYF. The CDR3 DNA is TGTGCCAGCACCCTCCTTGGGGAATTACAAGAGACCCAGTACTTC.

The rearrangement uses TRBV27 and TRBJ2-3, with TRBD2 matching over 8 bases. The CDR3 spans 12 residues. The junction had 4 bases not matched to a gene; V was cut back by 10 bases and J by 4 bases. The V gene's germline CDR1 is MNHEY and CDR2 SMNVEV (reference sequence). DNA of the CDR3: TGTGCCACTGGACTAGCCGCAGATACGCAGTATTTT. It specifies CATGLAADTQYF.

The V call is TRBV30, the J call TRBJ2-5; D remains ambiguous. The end of the DNA aligns better with TRBJ2-7, so the J call may be wrong. Germline assignment: CDR1 GTSNPN and CDR2 SVGIG (reference sequence). The CDR3 length is 13 residues. The CDR3 protein is CAWSVAVPYEQYF. CDR3 DNA sequence: TGTGCCTGGAGTGTTGCCGTCCCCTACGAGCAGTACTTC.

The rearrangement uses TRBV6-5 and TRBJ1-4; D gene unclear. In germline, CDR1 is MNHEY, CDR2 SVGAGI. The length of the CDR3 is 15 residues. V was cut by 2 bases and J by 6 bases, with 13 bases left in between. DNA for the CDR3: TGTGCCAGCAGTTACGTGGCGGGAGGTCATGAAAAACTGTTTTTT. Translated, it gives CASSYVAGGHEKLFF.

The chain combines TRBV7-9 with TRBJ2-2; D uncertain. The V end was cut by 7 bases, the J end by 6 bases, with 6 bases between. CDR1 is SEHNR, CDR2 FQNEAQ, per germline (reference sequence). The CDR3 sequence is 11 residues long. The CDR3 spells CASTYSGELFF. CDR3 bases: TGTGCCAGCACCTATTCCGGGGAGCTGTTTTTT.

The rearrangement joins TRBV2 to TRBJ2-2; D is unclear. Trimming left V 6 bases short and J 3 bases short, with 5 bases between. CDR1 is SNHLY and CDR2 is FYNNEI in the germline V gene. The CDR3 has 12 residues. This CDR3 reads CASRRYTGELFF. For the CDR3, the DNA is TGTGCCAGCAGGCGCTACACCGGGGAGCTGTTTTTT.

Note on this clone: The sample contains more than one DNA sequence encoding this CDR3. The J gene is TRBJ1-2, the V gene TRBV7-9; tentative D call: TRBD1 (6 bases). Germline CDR1 is SEHNR and CDR2 is FQNEAQ (reference sequence). The CDR3 runs 14 residues. The V and J ends lost 6 bases and 4 bases respectively, with 15 bases between them. The CDR3, as DNA: TGTGCCAGCAGTAGCGGGGGGGCCGGCTATGGCTACACCTTC. It codes for CASSSGGAGYGYTF.

This clone was recorded once. V and J are TRBV4-3 and TRBJ2-5, with D unclear. The CDR3 runs 14 residues. Trimming shortened V by 1 base and J by 1 base, and 7 bases separated the two germline ends. Germline CDR1 LGHNA, CDR2 YSLEER. The CDR3 is CASSQGRFQETQYF. Here the CDR3 DNA reads TGCGCCAGCAGCCAAGGGCGGTTCCAAGAGACCCAGTACTTC.

The rearrangement uses TRBV27 and TRBJ1-1, with D tentatively TRBD1 (6 bases). The CDR3 extends over 15 amino acids. Trimming shortened V by 5 bases and J by 7 bases, and 20 bases separated the two germline ends. CDR1 is MNHEY and CDR2 is SMNVEV in the germline V gene (reference sequence). CDR3 in amino acids: CASSPDGDTTLEAFF. CDR3 DNA sequence: TGTGCCAGCAGTCCGGACGGGGACACGACCCTTGAAGCTTTCTTT.

The chain recombines TRBV6-1 with TRBJ2-7, with D perhaps TRBD2 (5 bases). V was clipped by 10 bases and J by 2 bases, with 21 bases between them. This CDR3 spans 15 amino acids. Looked up from germline, CDR1 is MNHNS and CDR2 is SASEGT. The CDR3 coding sequence is TGTGCCACCCAGGATTTCGCGGGTCTTACCTACGAGCAGTACTTC. It translates to CATQDFAGLTYEQYF.